These 12 T cell receptor beta chains were all obtained from the same sample, sequenced in a study of blood T cell repertoires in COVID-19. Clones were sequenced by immunoSEQ multiplex PCR, and TCRdb holds only the in-frame ones, with some missing. The sample has 84,000 or so clones, approximately 79% seen once. Sample: peripheral blood. Source of these receptors: a man in his sixties or seventies with acute or convalescent COVID-19.

The chain has TRBV12-2 and TRBJ2-1; TRBD2 is the table's D call and was not checked against the DNA. TRBV12-2 is flagged as a pseudogene. CDR3 size: 16 residues. The CDR3 protein is CASRLAQLSSYNEQFF. CDR3 DNA: TGTGCAAGTCGCTTAGCGCAATTGAGCTCCTACAATGAGCAGTTCTTC.

J is TRBJ1-5 and V is TRBV3-1 (or the pseudogene TRBV3-2); no firm D call. Trimming cost V 1 base and J 3 bases, with 4 bases left between them. The CDR3 contains 13 residues. Germline V CDR1 and CDR2: LGHDT, YNNKEL (reference sequence). The CDR3 protein is CASSQANNQPQHF. The CDR3 coding sequence is TGTGCCAGCAGCCAAGCAAACAATCAGCCCCAGCATTTT.

The chain has TRBV4-2 and TRBJ2-5; D may be TRBD2 (6 bases). Trimming left V 2 bases short and J 4 bases short, with 8 bases between. Germline V lookup: CDR1 LGHNA, CDR2 YNFKEQ. The CDR3 extends over 13 amino acids. This CDR3 reads CASSQKGGETQYF. CDR3 sequence (DNA): TGTGCCAGCAGCCAAAAGGGAGGAGAGACCCAGTACTTC.

The J gene is TRBJ1-2, the V gene TRBV5-4; D gene ambiguous. Germline-derived CDR1 and CDR2 are SGHNT and YYREEE (reference sequence). The V and J ends lost 2 bases and 6 bases respectively, with 11 bases between them. CDR3 length: 13 amino acids. CDR3 sequence: CASSFQRFHGYTF. The CDR3 DNA is TGTGCCAGCAGCTTCCAGAGGTTTCATGGCTACACCTTC. The whole variable domain, filled in from reference TRBV5-4 and TRBJ1-2, reads ETGVTQSPTHLIKTRGQQVTLRCSSQSGHNTVSWYQQALGQGPQFIFQYYREEENGRGNFPPRFSGLQFPNYSSELNVNALELDDSALYLCASSFQRFHGYTFGSGTRLTVV.

This clone was observed a few times. This chain links TRBV5-1 with TRBJ2-5, with 9 bases that match TRBD2. The ends lost 0 bases at V and 1 base at J; junction bases unmatched: 10. The CDR3 has 18 amino acids. Germline CDR1 is SGHRS and CDR2 is YFSETQ. The DNA for the CDR3 is TGCGCCAGCAGCTTGGGCGGGGGGGCGTCGAGCCCCCAAGAGACCCAGTACTTC. Encoded protein: CASSLGGGASSPQETQYF.

This clone has more than one count but fewer than ten. V is TRBV19 and J is TRBJ1-2; unclear D gene. This CDR3 has 12 residues. Germline loops: CDR1 LNHDA, CDR2 SQIVND (reference sequence). V was trimmed by 7 bases and J by 4 bases, leaving 10 bases between them. As DNA, the CDR3 is TGTGCCAGTATTGGAGGTTTCTATGGCTACACCTTC. The encoded protein is CASIGGFYGYTF.

The chain combines TRBV28 with TRBJ1-5; D is perhaps TRBD1 (6 bases). This CDR3 has 15 residues. The V end was cut by 7 bases, the J end by 1 base, with 14 bases between. Germline lookup yields CDR1 MDHEN and CDR2 SYDVKM. This CDR3 is CASNPTGPSNQPQHF. CDR3 DNA: TGTGCCAGCAACCCTACAGGGCCGAGCAATCAGCCCCAGCATTTT.

The CDR3 protein is CASSPFGGCGEQYV. CDR3 bases: TGTGCCAGCAGTCCCTTTGGGGGGTGCGGCGAGCAGTACGTC. V gene TRBV21-1 combines with J gene TRBJ2-7; TRBD2, the table's D call, was not compared with the DNA. TRBV21-1 corresponds to a pseudogene. The length of the CDR3 is 14 residues.

V usage is TRBV12-3 or TRBV12-4 and J usage is TRBJ2-3; D not certain. V was trimmed by 7 bases and J by 6 bases, leaving 11 bases between them. The CDR3 length is 12 residues. The CDR3: CASNTRSDTQYF. The DNA for the CDR3 is TGTGCCAGCAATACACGCTCGGATACGCAGTATTTT.

J is TRBJ1-4 and V is TRBV19, with 7 bases that match TRBD1. Trimming at V came to 10 bases and at J to 8 bases, leaving 10 bases not matched to a gene. Germline lookup yields CDR1 LNHDA and CDR2 SQIVND (reference sequence). This CDR3 spans 13 amino acids. The CDR3 bases are TGTGCCACCACCGGGACAGAAGACGAAAAACTGTTTTTT. Translated, it gives CATTGTEDEKLFF.

This chain joins TRBV18 and TRBJ1-2, with unresolved D. This CDR3 is built from 12 residues. Trimming stripped 1 base from V and 7 bases from J, with 7 bases between. CDR1 and CDR2 (germline): KGHSH, LQKENI. The CDR3 region has the DNA TGTGCCAGCTCACCACAGGAGGGTGGCTACACCTTC. Amino acids: CASSPQEGGYTF.

The chain carries TRBV28 and TRBJ2-1, with D maybe TRBD2 (5 bases). The CDR3 totals 15 residues. Germline CDR1 reads MDHEN; CDR2 reads SYDVKM. V lost 7 bases to trimming and J lost 0 bases, with 13 bases between them. The CDR3: CASTQRGSSYNEQFF. CDR3 in DNA: TGTGCCAGCACCCAGAGAGGGAGCTCCTACAATGAGCAGTTCTTC.